Presented here are 21 T cell receptor beta chains from one specimen sequenced in a study of cytomegalovirus exposure and HLA in healthy donors. PCR employed 60 Vbeta and 13 Jbeta primers. The method was immunoSEQ multiplex PCR; TCRdb's version includes in-frame clones alone and lacks a portion of them. The sample shows 130,000 or so clones, more than 60% of them seen only once. The sample taken for sequencing was PBMCs. These receptors came from a male donor in good health and CMV-seronegative.

This chain joins TRBV14 and TRBJ2-2; 7 positions match TRBD1. The V and J ends lost 2 bases and 1 base, in that order; junction bases with no gene match: 4. Germline V gives CDR1 SGHDN, CDR2 FVKESK. CDR3 length: 16 residues. As DNA, the CDR3 is TGTGCCAGCAGCCAAACCCGGACAGGGAACACCGGGGAGCTGTTTTTT. Its translation is CASSQTRTGNTGELFF.

The table lists this clone with a few counts. V is TRBV28 and J is TRBJ2-2; 7 positions agree with TRBD1. The trim removed 10 bases at V and 3 bases at J, leaving 5 bases unmatched. The CDR3 covers 13 residues. Germline CDR1 is MDHEN and CDR2 is SYDVKM. CDR3 in amino acids: CATNRGDTGELFF. CDR3 coding DNA: TGTGCCACCAACAGGGGTGACACCGGGGAGCTGTTTTTT.

DNA of the CDR3: TGTGCCGGGGACAGGGGACCCCATAGCAATCAGCCCCAGCATTTT. It encodes CAGDRGPHSNQPQHF. The V call is TRBV6-1, the J call TRBJ1-5; 10 nucleotides match TRBD1. Germline CDR1 is MNHNS and CDR2 is SASEGT. The J segment lost 0 bases and the V segment lost 11 bases, leaving 7 bases of the junction unmatched. The CDR3 totals 15 residues.

Regarding this clone: The junction departs from the called germline gene at one end, perhaps through a read error. The rearrangement uses TRBV5-4 and TRBJ2-7, with 7 bases lining up with TRBD1. This CDR3 is built from 15 residues. CDR1 and CDR2 from the germline V gene are SGHNT and YYREEE (reference sequence). The CDR3 region has the DNA TGTTCCAGCAGCTGGGATCAGGGGACAGCCTACGAGCAGTACTTC. It translates to CSSSWDQGTAYEQYF.

The chain joins TRBV2 to TRBJ2-3, with unresolved D. Germline CDR1 and CDR2: SNHLY and FYNNEI. Deletions cut 8 bases from V and 1 base from J, with 22 bases between. This CDR3 has 17 amino acids. CDR3 amino acids: CASPDPTHGSRTDTQYF. The CDR3 DNA reads as TGTGCCAGCCCCGACCCGACTCACGGGTCCCGCACAGATACGCAGTATTTT.

The CDR3 loop reads CASSPGHQSGNTIYF. CDR3 coding DNA: TGCGCCAGCAGCCCGGGACACCAATCTGGAAACACCATATATTTT. The chain recombines TRBV5-1 with TRBJ1-3; D is possibly TRBD1 (6 bases). The CDR3 extends over 15 amino acids. Germline values: CDR1 SGHRS, CDR2 YFSETQ. V was clipped by 4 bases and J by 1 base, with 12 bases between them. The variable domain in full, with the rest retrieved from reference TRBV5-1 and TRBJ1-3, is KAGVTQTPRYLIKTRGQQVTLSCSPISGHRSVSWYQQTPGQGLQFLFEYFSETQRNKGNFPGRFSGRQFSNSRSEMNVSTLELGDSALYLCASSPGHQSGNTIYFGEGSWLTVV.

A few counts support this clone. This sequence joins TRBV10-1 and TRBJ1-2, with 7 bases aligning to TRBD1. CDR1 is WNHNN and CDR2 is SYGVQD in the germline V gene (reference sequence). This CDR3 has 15 residues. The V and J ends lost 2 bases and 3 bases, in that order; junction bases with no gene match: 6. The CDR3 region is CASSEEGTVHYGYTF. CDR3 nucleotide sequence: TGCGCCAGCAGTGAGGAGGGGACAGTTCACTATGGCTACACCTTC.

This clone was counted ten times or more. The V call is TRBV28, the J call TRBJ2-2; maybe TRBD2 (6 bases). Trimming pared 5 bases from V and 6 bases from J, leaving 16 bases between. This CDR3 is built from 15 residues. In germline, CDR1 is MDHEN, CDR2 SYDVKM. CDR3 bases: TGTGCCAGCAGTCGGACCGGGGGTAAGGCCGGGGAGCTGTTTTTT. Its protein is CASSRTGGKAGELFF. Supplemented by reference TRBV28 and TRBJ2-2, the full variable domain reads DVKVTQSSRYLVKRTGEKVFLECVQDMDHENMFWYRQDPGLGLRLIYFSYDVKMKEKGDIPEGYSVSREKKERFSLILESASTNQTSMYLCASSRTGGKAGELFFGEGSRLTVL.

The chain joins TRBV7-8 to TRBJ2-1, with D maybe TRBD2 (6 bases). Trimming removed 5 bases from V and 2 bases from J, with 10 bases in between. This CDR3 region has 14 residues. Germline loops: CDR1 SGHVS, CDR2 FQNEAQ. The CDR3 DNA is TGTGCCAGCAGCGCCAGACTAGCCTACAATGAGCAGTTCTTC. Translation: CASSARLAYNEQFF.

The chain has TRBV4-1 and TRBJ2-3, with a possible D match to TRBD1 (6 bases). Trimming took 4 bases from V and 3 from J, leaving 14 bases between them. CDR1 MGHRA and CDR2 YSYEKL come from the germline V gene. The CDR3 totals 15 residues. This chain's CDR3 is CASSPIDRSTDTQYF. The CDR3 nucleotides read TGCGCCAGCAGCCCCATCGACAGGTCAACAGATACGCAGTATTTT.

V and J are TRBV14 and TRBJ2-3; 8 bases are a match to TRBD2. After removal of 1 base from V and 5 bases from J, the junction contained 5 bases not matched to a gene. Per germline, CDR1 SGHDN and CDR2 FVKESK. The CDR3 is made up of 15 amino acids. CDR3 nucleotides: TGTGCCAGCAGCCAAGTGCGGGGGGCGGGAGATACGCAGTATTTT. Its protein is CASSQVRGAGDTQYF. Full variable domain (outside the CDR3, taken from reference TRBV14 and TRBJ2-3): EAGVTQFPSHSVIEKGQTVTLRCDPISGHDNLYWYRRVMGKEIKFLLHFVKESKQDESGMPNNRFLAERTGGTYSTLKVQPAELEDSGVYFCASSQVRGAGDTQYFGPGTRLTVL.

This clone was picked up a small number of times. The rearrangement uses TRBV28 and TRBJ1-1; D not resolved. Germline V gene lookup returns CDR1 MDHEN and CDR2 SYDVKM. The CDR3 totals 12 residues. Trimming cost V 5 bases and J 1 base, with 5 bases left between them. The CDR3 bases are TGTGCCAGCAGTCCCCGGAACACTGAAGCTTTCTTT. Residues: CASSPRNTEAFF.

The chain employs TRBV4-3 and TRBJ1-2, with D hard to call. Trimming shortened V by 4 bases and J by 4 bases, and 16 bases separated the two germline ends. Germline V CDR1 and CDR2: LGHNA, YSLEER. This CDR3 comprises 15 residues. The CDR3 nucleotides read TGCGCCAGCAGCCGCGGCCTGGGTTTCAGCTATGGCTACACCTTC. Translated: CASSRGLGFSYGYTF.

This chain joins TRBV4-1 and TRBJ2-3, with TRBD2 matching over 9 bases. The V and J ends lost 0 bases and 2 bases, in that order; junction bases with no gene match: 9. Germline V CDR1 and CDR2: MGHRA, YSYEKL. The CDR3 covers 18 residues. CDR3 residues: CASSQDLKRGAPTDTQYF. The CDR3 region has the DNA TGCGCCAGCAGCCAAGATCTGAAGCGGGGGGCACCCACAGATACGCAGTATTTT.

V gene TRBV4-1 combines with J gene TRBJ2-3; D gene unclear. In germline, CDR1 is MGHRA, CDR2 YSYEKL. CDR3 size: 15 residues. Trimming removed 0 bases at V and 3 bases at J, with 10 bases between. The CDR3 coding sequence is TGCGCCAGCAGCCAAGACGGCAGGCCTACAGATACGCAGTATTTT. Amino acid sequence: CASSQDGRPTDTQYF.

This clone was detected only a few times. This chain uses TRBV5-6 with TRBJ1-2, with D uncertain. V lost 1 base to trimming and J lost 4 bases, with 8 bases between them. CDR1 is SGHDT and CDR2 is YYEEEE in the germline V gene. CDR3 length equals 13 residues. As DNA, the CDR3 is TGTGCCAGCAGCTTGACGGGTAGCTATGGCTACACCTTC. Encoded protein: CASSLTGSYGYTF.

The CDR3 region is CASSLVLMGGADTQYF. The CDR3 DNA follows: TGTGCCAGCAGCTTGGTTTTGATGGGGGGGGCAGATACGCAGTATTTT. V usage is TRBV5-4 and J usage is TRBJ2-3; 7 nucleotides agree with TRBD2. This CDR3 contains 16 residues. Germline loops: CDR1 SGHNT, CDR2 YYREEE (reference sequence). The ends lost 0 bases at V and 4 bases at J; junction bases unmatched: 8.

This chain links TRBV4-1 with TRBJ1-4, with TRBD1 as a possible D gene (6 bases). This CDR3 region has 17 residues. Germline V gene lookup returns CDR1 MGHRA and CDR2 YSYEKL. Trimming took 5 bases from V and 8 from J, leaving 24 bases between them. In DNA form, the CDR3 reads TGCGCCAGCAGCGGTCCCCGGGCCAGTGGAAGGGGGGAAAAACTGTTTTTT. Translating it yields CASSGPRASGRGEKLFF.

The CDR3 region has the DNA TGTGCCAGTAGTATTCTCGGGGACAGGGCTCCCGGCTACACCTTC. It translates to CASSILGDRAPGYTF. The genes are TRBV19 and TRBJ1-2; TRBD1 agrees at 9 bases. The junction had 10 bases not matched to a gene; V was cut back by 3 bases and J by 8 bases. The CDR3 sequence is 15 residues long. Germline V gene sequence: CDR1 LNHDA, CDR2 SQIVND (reference sequence).

The genes are TRBV6-1 and TRBJ2-7; 10 bases are a match to TRBD2. The CDR3 has 17 residues. V shed 2 bases, J shed 2 bases, and the junction held 9 bases outside the gene matches. Germline assignment: CDR1 MNHNS and CDR2 SASEGT. CDR3 nucleotide sequence: TGTGCCAGCAGTGAACCGGACGGGGGACTAGCGACCTACGAGCAGTACTTC. Translation gives CASSEPDGGLATYEQYF.

V and J are TRBV29-1 and TRBJ2-1, with TRBD2 matching 14 bases. V was clipped by 5 bases and J by 5 bases; unmatched bases: 2. The CDR3 contains 14 residues. CDR1 and CDR2 (germline): SQVTM, ANQGSEA. The chain's CDR3 is CSVSTSGGDNEQFF. The CDR3 nucleotides are TGCAGCGTTTCGACTAGCGGGGGGGACAATGAGCAGTTCTTC.